The 8 T cell receptor beta chains given below trace back to one sample, sequenced in a study of T cells expressing NK-cell markers. TCRdb reanalyzed the 5' RACE reads, giving one entry per CDR3 protein sequence and no DNA. The sample table includes about 110,000 distinct CDR3 sequences. Material for sequencing was blood T cells: a sorted CD56 or NKG2C T cell subset, CD4+ or CD8+ T cells, or bulk PBMC T cells (not recorded which). These receptors all come from a woman aged 18 to 75 in good health.

This sequence joins TRBV12-3 or TRBV12-4 and TRBJ1-3. The CDR3 sequence is 12 residues long. The CDR3 loop is CASSLMGNTIYF.

The V call is TRBV12-3 or TRBV12-4, the J call TRBJ2-2. The CDR3 totals 12 residues. This CDR3 reads CASSVEAGELFF.

The chain links TRBV5-1 to TRBJ2-7; TCRdb indicates TRBD1, and absent DNA this call remains unverified. The CDR3 runs to 15 residues. Looked up from germline, CDR1 is SGHRS and CDR2 is YFSETQ. This CDR3 reads CASSFPGTGIYEQYF.

The chain's CDR3 is CASSLIQGWNTEAFF. The V and J genes are TRBV7-9 and TRBJ1-1; TCRdb picks TRBD1, but there is no DNA to check that call. Germline-derived CDR1 and CDR2 are SEHNR and FQNEAQ (reference sequence). The CDR3 totals 15 residues. Full variable domain (rest looked up from reference TRBV7-9 and TRBJ1-1): DTGVSQNPRHKITKRGQNVTFRCDPISEHNRLYWYRQTLGQGPEFLTYFQNEAQLEKSRLLSDRFSAERPKGSFSTLEIQRTEQGDSAMYLCASSLIQGWNTEAFFGQGTRLTVV.

CDR3 sequence: CASSTSENNEQFF. The chain links TRBV5-4 to TRBJ2-1; no DNA is available, so the TRBD2 call from TCRdb remains unchecked. Germline-derived CDR1 and CDR2 are SGHNT and YYREEE (reference sequence). The CDR3 runs to 13 residues.

The chain employs TRBV5-1 and TRBJ2-5; TCRdb's D call, TRBD1, is unchecked because there is no DNA. Germline V gene sequence: CDR1 SGHRS, CDR2 YFSETQ. The CDR3 runs 14 residues. The chain's CDR3 is CASTTRTGVETQYF.

The rearrangement uses TRBV2 and TRBJ2-1. Germline V gene data show CDR1 as SNHLY and CDR2 as FYNNEI. The CDR3 loop spans 14 amino acids. The CDR3 protein is CASGRGGAYNEQFF.

The rearrangement joins TRBV14 to TRBJ2-1; TCRdb's assignment of TRBD2 cannot be checked, as there is no DNA. CDR1 is SGHDN, CDR2 FVKESK, per germline. There are 16 residues in the CDR3. CDR3 region: CASSQDQEVVYNEQFF.